This T cell receptor (beta chain) was sequenced during a study of beta chain features in type 1 diabetes. At the level of the study: Examination of sorted cells across all samples involved approximately 100,000,000 cells.

This clone was recorded a few times. Sequencing targeted expressed TCRB transcripts, as all isolated RNA had been reverse transcribed. Repertoires were generated with immunoSEQ multiplex PCR, while TCRdb's copy carries only in-frame clones and drops some. Here the sample spans 850,000 to 900,000 clones, roughly a sixth being singletons. Germline values: CDR1 SGHDN, CDR2 FVKESK. This CDR3 comprises 14 residues. Trimming shortened V by 0 bases and J by 5 bases, and 7 bases separated the two germline ends. This TCR was sampled from a young woman in good health. Sequenced: naive CD4+ T cells from blood. This chain uses TRBV14 with TRBJ2-2, with D unclear. The CDR3 is CASSQDFTTGELFF. In DNA form, the CDR3 reads TGTGCCAGCAGCCAAGATTTTACGACCGGGGAGCTGTTTTTT.